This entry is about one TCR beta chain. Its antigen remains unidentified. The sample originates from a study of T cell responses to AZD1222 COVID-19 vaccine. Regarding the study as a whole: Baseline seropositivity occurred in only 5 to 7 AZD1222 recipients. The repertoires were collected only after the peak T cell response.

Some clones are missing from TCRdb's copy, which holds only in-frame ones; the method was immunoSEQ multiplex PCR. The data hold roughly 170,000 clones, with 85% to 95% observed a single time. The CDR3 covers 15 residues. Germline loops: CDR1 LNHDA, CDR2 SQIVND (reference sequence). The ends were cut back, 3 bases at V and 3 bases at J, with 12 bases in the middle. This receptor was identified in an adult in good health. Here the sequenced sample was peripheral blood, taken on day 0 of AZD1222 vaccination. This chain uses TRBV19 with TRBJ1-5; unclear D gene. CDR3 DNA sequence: TGTGCCAGTAGTATGGGTAGGGCTAACAATCAGCCCCAGCATTTT. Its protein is CASSMGRANNQPQHF.